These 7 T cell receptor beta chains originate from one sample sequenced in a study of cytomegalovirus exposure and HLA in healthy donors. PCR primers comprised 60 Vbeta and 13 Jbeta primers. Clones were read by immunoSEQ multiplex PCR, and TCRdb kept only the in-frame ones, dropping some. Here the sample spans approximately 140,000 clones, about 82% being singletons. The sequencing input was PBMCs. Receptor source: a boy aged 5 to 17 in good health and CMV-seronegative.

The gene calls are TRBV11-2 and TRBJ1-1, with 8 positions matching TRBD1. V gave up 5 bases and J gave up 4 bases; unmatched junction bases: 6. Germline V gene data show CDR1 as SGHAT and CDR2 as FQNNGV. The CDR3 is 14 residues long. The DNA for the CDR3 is TGTGCCAGCAGCCTAGGACAGGGCCCCACTGAAGCTTTCTTT. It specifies CASSLGQGPTEAFF. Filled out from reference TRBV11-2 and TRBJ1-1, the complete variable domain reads EAGVAQSPRYKIIEKRQSVAFWCNPISGHATLYWYQQILGQGPKLLIQFQNNGVVDDSQLPKDRFSAERLKGVDSTLKIQPAKLEDSAVYLCASSLGQGPTEAFFGQGTRLTVV.

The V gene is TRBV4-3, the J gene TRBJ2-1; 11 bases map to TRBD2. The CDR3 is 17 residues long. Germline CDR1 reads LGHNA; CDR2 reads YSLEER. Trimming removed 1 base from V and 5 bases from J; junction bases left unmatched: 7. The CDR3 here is CASSQGHPGLADNEQFF. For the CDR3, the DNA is TGCGCCAGCAGCCAAGGCCACCCGGGACTAGCGGACAATGAGCAGTTCTTC.

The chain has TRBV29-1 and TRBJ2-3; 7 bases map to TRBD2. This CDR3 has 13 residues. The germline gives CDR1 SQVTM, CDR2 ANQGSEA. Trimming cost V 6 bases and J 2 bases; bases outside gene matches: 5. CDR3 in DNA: TGCAGCGTCAAGGGACTACTCACAGATACGCAGTATTTT. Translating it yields CSVKGLLTDTQYF.

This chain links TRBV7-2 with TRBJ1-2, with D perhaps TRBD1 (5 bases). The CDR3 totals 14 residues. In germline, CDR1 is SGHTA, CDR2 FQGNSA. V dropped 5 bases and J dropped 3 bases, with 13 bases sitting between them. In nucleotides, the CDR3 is TGTGCCAGCAGCACGCCGGGGGGGGACTATGGCTACACCTTC. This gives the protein CASSTPGGDYGYTF.

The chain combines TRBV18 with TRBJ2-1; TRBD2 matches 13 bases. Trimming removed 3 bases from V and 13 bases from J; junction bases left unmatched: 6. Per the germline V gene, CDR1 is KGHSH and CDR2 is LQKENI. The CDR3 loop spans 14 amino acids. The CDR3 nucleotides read TGTGCCAGCTCACCGGGTACTAGCGGGAGGGAACAGTTCTTC. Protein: CASSPGTSGREQFF.

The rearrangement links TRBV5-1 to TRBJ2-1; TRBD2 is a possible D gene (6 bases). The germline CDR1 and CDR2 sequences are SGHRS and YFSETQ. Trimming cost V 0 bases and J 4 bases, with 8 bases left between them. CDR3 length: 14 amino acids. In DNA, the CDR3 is TGCGCCAGCAGCTTGGGCGGGGATTACAATGAGCAGTTCTTC. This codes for CASSLGGDYNEQFF.

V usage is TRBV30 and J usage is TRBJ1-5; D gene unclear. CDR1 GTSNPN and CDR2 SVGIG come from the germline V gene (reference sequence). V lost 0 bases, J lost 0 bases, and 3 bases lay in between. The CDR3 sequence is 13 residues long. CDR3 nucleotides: TGTGCCTGGAGTGTATATAGCAATCAGCCCCAGCATTTT. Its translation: CAWSVYSNQPQHF.